This record looks at one T cell receptor beta chain sequence and its context. The antigen is unknown. The data were obtained in a study of T cells in localized non-small cell lung cancer. The study's findings and limits: For the top 100 tumor clones, a median roughly 56 also appeared in adjacent lung. There was higher T cell clonality in uninvolved adjacent lung than in tumor, and it was highest there.

The CDR3 contains 11 residues. Germline V gene lookup returns CDR1 SQVTM and CDR2 ANQGSEA. Generated by immunoSEQ multiplex PCR, the TCRdb table keeps only in-frame clones and is missing some. Among 65,000 to 95,000 clones, 80% were seen once, and the ten largest hold under 25%. The sequence was obtained from a man aged 35-75 years with stage II squamous cell lung carcinoma. The chain has TRBV29-1 and TRBJ2-1; TRBD1 or TRBD2 may be the D gene (5 bases each). The material sequenced was PBMCs, taken before any cancer treatment. The DNA for the CDR3 is TGCAGTGCAACGAGGGGTGGTGAGCAGTTCTTC. Its translation: CSATRGGEQFF.